These 12 T cell receptor beta chains came from one sample sequenced in a study of T cells in Graves' hyperthyroidism and ophthalmopathy. Amplification yielded TCR beta CDR3 regions, with RNA transcripts as the source. HTBI primers drove first-round RT-PCR of the TCR CDR3. TCRdb processed the multiplex PCR reads anew with MiXCR; each CDR3 protein has one entry. The data show fewer than 350,000 distinct CDR3 sequences, 13% seen once. Input material: blood. The receptors were gathered from a woman younger than 45 with Graves' hyperthyroidism that later progressed to Graves' ophthalmopathy.

The chain links TRBV9 to TRBJ2-1; TRBD1 aligns across 7 bases. J gave up 4 bases and V 0 bases, and 4 bases lay outside the gene matches. The CDR3 contains 15 residues. Looked up from germline, CDR1 is SGDLS and CDR2 is YYNGEE. The CDR3 DNA reads as TGTGCCAGCAGCGTAGAAGGGGGACAGTACAATGAGCAGTTCTTC. Residues: CASSVEGGQYNEQFF.

This clonotype was counted at least ten times. The rearrangement uses TRBV5-1 and TRBJ2-7; possibly TRBD1 for D (6 bases). CDR3 size: 12 residues. V lost 4 bases, J lost 7 bases, and 12 bases lay in between. In germline, CDR1 is SGHRS, CDR2 YFSETQ. The CDR3 loop is CASSLQGWEQYF. The CDR3 DNA follows: TGCGCCAGCAGCCTACAGGGCTGGGAGCAGTACTTC.

This clonotype was found many times. The rearrangement uses TRBV9 and TRBJ1-2; TRBD1 might be the D (5 bases). CDR1 and CDR2 from the germline V gene are SGDLS and YYNGEE. V was cut by 0 bases and J by 6 bases, with 15 bases left in between. The CDR3 length is 15 residues. Written as DNA, the CDR3 is TGTGCCAGCAGCGTAGCAAGGGACGAGAAGAATGGCTACACCTTC. Protein sequence: CASSVARDEKNGYTF. Drawing the rest from reference TRBV9 and TRBJ1-2, the complete variable domain is DSGVTQTPKHLITATGQRVTLRCSPRSGDLSVYWYQQSLDQGLQFLIQYYNGEERAKGNILERFSAQQFPDLHSELNLSSLELGDSALYFCASSVARDEKNGYTFGSGTRLTVV.

The table lists this clonotype with many counts. V and J are TRBV24-1 and TRBJ2-1, with 8 bases fitting TRBD2. In germline, CDR1 is KGHDR, CDR2 SFDVKD. This CDR3 region has 14 residues. The J segment lost 8 bases and the V segment lost 4 bases, leaving 6 bases of the junction unmatched. The CDR3 DNA sequence: TGTGCCACCAGTGACTCAGCGCGGGGGGATGAGCAGTTCTTC. It yields the protein CATSDSARGDEQFF.

The table lists this clonotype with many counts. The genes are TRBV6-2 or TRBV6-3 and TRBJ2-7; 9 bases line up with TRBD2. V dropped 10 bases and J dropped 0; count of bases not matched to a gene: 16. This CDR3 contains 17 residues. Germline CDR1 is MNHEY and CDR2 is SVGEGT. The CDR3 loop reads CATSFGPLAGLSYEQYF. In nucleotides, the CDR3 is TGTGCCACCTCCTTCGGACCACTAGCGGGCCTCTCCTACGAGCAGTACTTC.

This clonotype has at least ten counts. The chain couples TRBV7-9 to TRBJ2-5; 8 bases align to TRBD2. The CDR3 runs 14 residues. Germline trimming cut 5 bases from V and 1 base from J; bases unmatched to any gene: 3. Germline CDR1 and CDR2: SEHNR and FQNEAQ (reference sequence). The CDR3 nucleotides are TGTGCCAGCAGCGTGACTAGCGTCCAAGAGACCCAGTACTTC. This codes for CASSVTSVQETQYF.

Notes on this clonotype: A much larger clone differs by one base, so this may be a read error. V is TRBV28 and J is TRBJ1-6; 7 bases map to TRBD1. The CDR3 is 13 residues long. Germline V gives CDR1 MDHEN, CDR2 SYDVKM. In nucleotides, the CDR3 is TGTGCCACCATGGGACAGTATAATTCACCCATCCACTTT. Translated: CATMGQYNSPIHF.

This clonotype was recorded many times. The DNA of the CDR3 is TGTGCCAGCAACCCCGGGTACAATGAGCAGTTCTTC. This gives the protein CASNPGYNEQFF. The V gene is TRBV6-1, the J gene TRBJ2-1; D is undetermined. V lost 7 bases, J lost 4 bases, and 8 bases lay in between. Germline V gene lookup returns CDR1 MNHNS and CDR2 SASEGT. The CDR3 spans 12 residues.

The table lists this clonotype with many counts. The J gene is TRBJ2-5, the V gene TRBV7-2; D might be TRBD1 (7 bases). The ends were cut back, 5 bases at V and 6 bases at J, with 13 bases in the middle. The CDR3 covers 13 residues. Germline loops: CDR1 SGHTA, CDR2 FQGNSA. The CDR3, as DNA: TGTGCCAGCAGCGGAGGGGGCCCGAAGACCCAGTACTTC. As protein: CASSGGGPKTQYF.

This clonotype was observed a few times. A much larger clone lies a single base off, so this may be a read error. V is TRBV2 and J is TRBJ1-1, with 9 positions matching TRBD1. This CDR3 contains 14 residues. Germline V gene data show CDR1 as SNHLY and CDR2 as FYNNEI. The CDR3 DNA sequence: TGTGCCGGCAGACACAACAGGGGGCTCACTGAAGCTTTCTTT. Its protein product is CAGRHNRGLTEAFF.

This clonotype was counted at least ten times. The rearrangement uses TRBV27 and TRBJ2-1; D gene ambiguous. Germline values: CDR1 MNHEY, CDR2 SMNVEV (reference sequence). Trimming stripped 5 bases from V and 4 bases from J, with 9 bases between. This CDR3 is 13 amino acids long. The CDR3 sequence: CASSHDKYNEQFF. CDR3 nucleotide sequence: TGTGCCAGCAGTCACGACAAGTACAATGAGCAGTTCTTC.

This clonotype was counted many times. The rearrangement joins TRBV28 to TRBJ1-1; perhaps TRBD1 as D (6 bases). Looked up from germline, CDR1 is MDHEN and CDR2 is SYDVKM. Trimming cost V 5 bases and J 0 bases, with 13 bases left between them. CDR3 size: 15 residues. This CDR3 is CASSGKGDMNTEAFF. In DNA, the CDR3 is TGTGCCAGCAGTGGGAAGGGGGACATGAACACTGAAGCTTTCTTT.